Detailed here is one T cell receptor (beta chain). This sample is part of a study of OX40 agonist ivuxolimab in advanced cancers. The V gene lost 4 bases and the J gene lost 0 bases, with 9 bases spanning the gap. CDR3 length equals 15 residues. CDR1 SNHLY and CDR2 FYNNEI come from the germline V gene. Sequenced by immunoSEQ multiplex PCR; TCRdb stores in-frame clones only, minus some. The table lists 90,000 to 120,000 clones, about nine tenths of them singletons. This sequence joins TRBV2 and TRBJ2-2; perhaps TRBD2 as D (5 bases). The receptor's source is an adult with an advanced solid tumor such as melanoma, head and neck, liver or kidney cancer. Here the sequenced sample was CD4+ or CD8+ T cells sorted from blood, taken in a trial of the OX40 agonist ivuxolimab. CDR3 residues: CASSVQRSNTGELFF. In nucleotides, the CDR3 is TGTGCCAGCAGTGTTCAGCGGTCGAACACCGGGGAGCTGTTTTTT.